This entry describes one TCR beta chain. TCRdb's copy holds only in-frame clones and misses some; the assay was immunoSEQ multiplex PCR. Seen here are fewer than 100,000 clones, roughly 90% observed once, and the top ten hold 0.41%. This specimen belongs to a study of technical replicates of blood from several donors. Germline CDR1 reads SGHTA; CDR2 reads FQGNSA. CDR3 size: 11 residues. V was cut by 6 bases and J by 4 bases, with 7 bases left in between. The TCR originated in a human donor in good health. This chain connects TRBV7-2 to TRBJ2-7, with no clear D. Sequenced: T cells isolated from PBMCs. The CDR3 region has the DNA TGTGCCAGCAGGCTACGGTACGAGCAGTACTTC. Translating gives CASRLRYEQYF.